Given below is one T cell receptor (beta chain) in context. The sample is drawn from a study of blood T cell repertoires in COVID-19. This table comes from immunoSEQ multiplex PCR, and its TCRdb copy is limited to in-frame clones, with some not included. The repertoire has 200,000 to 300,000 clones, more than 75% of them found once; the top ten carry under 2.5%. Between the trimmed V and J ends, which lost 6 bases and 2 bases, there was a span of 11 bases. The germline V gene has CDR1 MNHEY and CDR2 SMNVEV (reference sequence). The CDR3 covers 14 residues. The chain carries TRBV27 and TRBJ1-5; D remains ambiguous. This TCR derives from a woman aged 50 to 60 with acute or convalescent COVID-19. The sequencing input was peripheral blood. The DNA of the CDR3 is TGTGCCAGCAGCCCCCAGCGGGGCAATCAGCCCCAGCATTTT. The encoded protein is CASSPQRGNQPQHF.